This is a list of T cell receptor beta chains from one sample in a study of STAT5B mutations in CD4+ large granular lymphocyte leukemia. The repertoire was sequenced with immunoSEQ multiplex PCR; TCRdb's copy has only in-frame clones and lacks some. The table lists under 35,000 clones, about two thirds of them singletons. Sequenced input: CD4+ T cells from blood buffy coats. The receptors here all came from a human donor in good health. Each CDR3 is given with its conserved first and last residue. D genes are given only for firm matches. Where a row states a size, it is once, few, many or the class of an expanded clone; other rows omit it.

size: NA
J: TRBJ1-3
D: TRBD1
V: TRBV29-1
CDR3: CSVESGGSGNTIYF
DNA: TGCAGCGTTGAATCAGGGGGCTCAGGAAACACCATATATTTT

size: NA
J: TRBJ2-5
D: TRBD1
V: TRBV5-6
CDR3: CASRPGQWETQYF
DNA: TGTGCCAGCAGGCCGGGACAGTGGGAGACCCAGTACTTC

size: NA
J: TRBJ1-6
D: NA
V: TRBV25-1
CDR3: CASSEGAGNSPLHF
DNA: TGTGCCAGCAGTGAAGGGGCTGGTAATTCACCCCTCCACTTT

size: NA
J: TRBJ2-3
D: NA
V: TRBV11-3
CDR3: CASTADGDSTDTQYF
DNA: TGTGCCAGCACCGCCGACGGAGATAGCACAGATACGCAGTATTTT

size: few
J: TRBJ2-2
D: NA
V: TRBV29-1
CDR3: CSLRQNTGELFF
DNA: TGCAGCCTTCGACAAAACACCGGGGAGCTGTTTTTT

size: NA
J: TRBJ1-6
D: NA
V: TRBV2
CDR3: CASRGGPYNSPLHF
DNA: TGTGCCAGCAGAGGGGGTCCCTATAATTCACCCCTCCACTTT

size: NA
J: TRBJ2-7
D: NA
V: TRBV9
CDR3: CASSPRTQTYEQYF
DNA: TGTGCCAGCAGCCCCCGGACACAGACCTACGAGCAGTACTTC

size: NA
J: TRBJ2-5
D: NA
V: TRBV6-6
CDR3: CASSWRSEETQYF
DNA: TGTGCCAGCAGTTGGCGATCGGAAGAGACCCAGTACTTC

size: NA
J: TRBJ2-3
D: NA
V: TRBV7-2
CDR3: CASSLVAVSTDTQYF
DNA: TGTGCCAGCAGCTTAGTGGCGGTTAGCACAGATACGCAGTATTTT

size: NA
J: TRBJ2-5
D: NA
V: TRBV11-2
CDR3: CASSRRQGLYQETQYF
DNA: TGTGCCAGCAGCCGTAGACAAGGGTTGTACCAAGAGACCCAGTACTTC

size: few
J: TRBJ1-6
D: NA
V: TRBV2
CDR3: CASGGQPLLHF
DNA: TGTGCCAGCGGAGGACAGCCTCTCCTCCACTTT

size: few
J: TRBJ1-1
D: TRBD1
V: TRBV6-5
CDR3: CASSYSRSGQGEAFF
DNA: TGTGCCAGCAGTTACTCGAGAAGCGGACAGGGCGAAGCTTTCTTT

size: few
J: TRBJ1-1
D: NA
V: TRBV6-6
CDR3: CASSYGRMNTEAFF
DNA: TGTGCCAGCAGTTATGGCAGGATGAACACTGAAGCTTTCTTT

size: once
J: TRBJ2-2
D: NA
V: TRBV5-1
CDR3: CASSGGGNTGELFF
DNA: TGCGCCAGCAGCGGTGGGGGAAACACCGGGGAGCTGTTTTTT

size: few
J: TRBJ2-7
D: NA
V: TRBV7-9
CDR3: CASSRGEGSYEQYF
DNA: TGTGCCAGCAGCCGAGGAGAGGGGTCCTACGAGCAGTACTTC

size: NA
J: TRBJ1-2
D: NA
V: TRBV18
CDR3: CASSPDKEPRVGYTF
DNA: TGTGCCAGCTCACCCGACAAAGAACCCCGGGTTGGCTACACCTTC

size: NA
J: TRBJ2-2
D: TRBD1
V: TRBV7-2
CDR3: CASSLTGANTGELFF
DNA: TGTGCCAGCAGCTTAACAGGGGCGAACACCGGGGAGCTGTTTTTT

size: NA
J: TRBJ1-2
D: NA
V: TRBV2
CDR3: CASSRQTLNYGYTF
DNA: TGTGCCAGCAGTCGACAGACCCTTAACTATGGCTACACCTTC

size: NA
J: TRBJ2-3
D: TRBD2
V: TRBV4-1
CDR3: CASSPGTSGGDTQYF
DNA: TGCGCCAGCAGCCCCGGGACTAGCGGGGGAGATACGCAGTATTTT

size: NA
J: TRBJ2-7
D: NA
V: TRBV6-5
CDR3: CASRPRDGSIEQYF
DNA: TGTGCCAGCAGACCTCGGGACGGCTCCATCGAGCAGTACTTC

size: few
J: TRBJ1-3
D: NA
V: TRBV19
CDR3: CASSSDNSGNTIYF
DNA: TGTGCCAGTAGTAGCGACAACTCTGGAAACACCATATATTTT

size: NA
J: TRBJ1-2
D: TRBD1
V: TRBV5-4
CDR3: CASSRDSNYGYTF
DNA: TGTGCCAGCAGCCGGGACAGTAACTATGGCTACACCTTC

size: NA
J: TRBJ2-2
D: TRBD1
V: TRBV7-3
CDR3: CASSKDRGGGELFF
DNA: TGTGCCAGCAGCAAAGACAGGGGTGGCGGGGAGCTGTTTTTT